This TCR beta chain was found in a study of beta chain features in type 1 diabetes. The table lists this clone with many counts. Its target is not known. It was one heparinised blood draw, averaging around 110 mL, that each donor gave. Cell sorting via CD45RO/CCR7/CD25/CD127/CD95/CD27 was performed to obtain CD4+ naive, central memory, regulatory and stem cell-like memory cells. Whole-study findings and limits: Significant though moderate, a shortening of TCRB CDR3s appeared in all four CD4+ subsets of Type 1 diabetes patients.

The CDR3 is made up of 11 amino acids. The germline CDR1 and CDR2 sequences are MDHEN and SYDVKM. V was pared by 3 bases and J by 7 bases, with 3 bases between. The whole isolated RNA underwent reverse transcription, so sequencing captured expressed TCRB transcripts. Libraries were prepared by immunoSEQ multiplex PCR; TCRdb keeps only in-frame clonotypes and omits some of them. The sample includes some 190,000 clones, roughly 8% seen only once; the top ten take 0.5%. The sequencing input was central memory CD4+ T cells from blood. The TCR comes from a man aged 18 to 29 with type 1 diabetes. The genes are TRBV28 and TRBJ2-2, with D unclear. The CDR3 reads CASSFLGELFF. Here the CDR3 DNA reads TGTGCCAGCAGTTTTCTCGGGGAGCTGTTTTTT.